This T cell receptor beta chain comes out of a study of graft-versus-host responses after intestinal transplantation (dated by TCRdb to the early 2020s). Study-wide context: The transplants that recipients received were multivisceral, liver-intestinal, or isolated intestinal. Anti-thymocyte globulin induction was given to all recipients, followed by maintenance tacrolimus and steroids for around three years. After intestinal transplantation, graft-versus-host and host-versus-graft alloreactive T cell clones in the graft, circulation and bone marrow were tracked using bulk TCR-beta CDR3 sequencing. To identify alloreactive clones, pre-transplant mixed lymphocyte reaction products were sequenced and compared with unstimulated pre-transplant donor and recipient T cells. The cohort enrolled about two dozen intestinal transplant recipients, one of whom was a retransplant, and a few patients without pretransplant specimens were excluded. Donor T cell macrochimerism was defined as a peak of at least 4% donor T cells among recipient peripheral blood mononuclear cells. Instead of going to the commercial service, samples from a few later patients were sequenced in-house on an Illumina MiSeq and processed with MiXCR. Here is what the overall study found, with its caveats: In patients with donor T cell macrochimerism, the allografts had high GvH to HvG T cell clonal ratios. Peak levels of circulating GvH clones were associated with declines in HvG clones early after transplant. GvH clones were detected in recipient bone marrow, and some appeared earlier in ileal mucosa or blood, consistent with an intestinal mucosal origin. The relatively low number and heterogeneity of intestinal transplant patients limited the conclusions.

Only a few counts were recorded for this clone. No cognate antigen has been identified for it. No much larger clonotype is one base removed from it; base qualities were not supplied. The method behind the library was the immunoSEQ multiplex PCR assay. For most patients, genomic DNA was isolated using the Qiagen DNeasy Blood and Tissue Kit and was shipped frozen to Adaptive Biotechnologies for TCR sequencing. For most patients, high-throughput TCR-beta CDR3 sequencing of genomic DNA was performed by Adaptive Biotechnologies. Turning to the authors' computational methods: Adaptive's ImmunoSEQ software supplied the TCR sequencing data for 18 patients, while MiXCR and VDJtools were used to process a few other patients. To correct CD4 versus CD8 sorting errors, sequences present in both subsets at a frequency ratio below 5:1 were removed. CDR3 nucleotide sequences shared between donor and recipient were removed because their origin could not be assigned. To count as alloreactive, a clone needed at least 2-fold expansion over unstimulated cells and a minimum CFSE-low frequency of 0.002% (template counts) or 0.001% (read counts). Clones detected in sequenced pre-transplant spleen, lymph node, or MLR CFSE-low populations of the donor or recipient were defined as mappable. Cumulative frequency of alloreactive clones was calculated as a percentage of all sequences weighted by copy number. This immuneACCESS table, as held by TCRdb, lists in-frame sequences with V and J called but not all clones. Of the missing ones, under half trace to an unresolved V gene in checked studies; the others have no known cause. Clone size and the V and J calls come from that table; the DNA yielded D and trimming. The sample table shows about 110,000 clones, and around 93% are seen once. The top ten clonotypes cover roughly 0.5% of the sample.

What this sample's time point label stands for: cells obtained before transplantation from donor or recipient. CD3+CD4+ and CD3+CD8+ populations were FACS-sorted from unstimulated pre-transplant donor and recipient cells taken from spleen or lymph nodes. The receptor was derived from a human donor who received an intestinal transplant. Sequences were derived from unstimulated CD8+ T cells sorted from spleen or lymph node cells, sampled before intestinal transplant.

The CDR3 amino acid sequence is: CASSLAGGSYEQYF. In nucleotides, the sequence is TGTGCCAGCAGCTTAGCGGGAGGCTCCTACGAGCAGTACTTC. The V gene is TRBV11-3 and the J gene is TRBJ2-7, with 7 bases in between that match TRBD2. The CDR3 runs 14 residues from the cysteine to the phenylalanine. Only the CDR3 portion is preserved as DNA: 42 bases, with reading frame beginning at the first base. Based on the germline V gene, the CDR1 and CDR2 sequences are SGHNT and YENEEA. The germline V end is reduced by 1 base and the J end by 0 bases; junction bases left unmatched: 0.